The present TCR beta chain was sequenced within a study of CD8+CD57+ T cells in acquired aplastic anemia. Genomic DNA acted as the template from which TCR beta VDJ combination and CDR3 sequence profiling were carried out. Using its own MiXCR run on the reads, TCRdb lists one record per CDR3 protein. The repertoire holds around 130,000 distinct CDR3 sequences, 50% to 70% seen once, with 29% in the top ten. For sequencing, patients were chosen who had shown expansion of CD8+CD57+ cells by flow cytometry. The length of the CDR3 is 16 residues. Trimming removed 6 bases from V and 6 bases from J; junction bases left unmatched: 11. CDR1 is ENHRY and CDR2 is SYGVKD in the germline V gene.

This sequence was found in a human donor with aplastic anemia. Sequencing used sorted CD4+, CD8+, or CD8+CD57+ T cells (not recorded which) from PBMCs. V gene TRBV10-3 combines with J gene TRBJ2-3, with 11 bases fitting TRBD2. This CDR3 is CAIRASSGRADDTQYF. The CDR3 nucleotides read TGTGCCATCAGGGCAAGTAGCGGGAGGGCCGACGATACGCAGTATTTT.